This is a list of T cell receptor beta chains from one sample in a study of circulating and synovial CD4+ cells in juvenile arthritis. Profiling relied on immunoSEQ multiplex PCR, and the TCRdb table lists in-frame clones only, not all of them. The sample records 30,000 to 40,000 clones, roughly 96% being singletons. Sequencing was performed on CD4+ T cells from blood. These receptors originate from a human donor with juvenile idiopathic arthritis. Each CDR3 is given without its conserved first and last residue. Fields, in order: V gene, J gene, CDR3 protein.

v_gene: TRBV19; j_gene: TRBJ1-5; CDR3aa: ASSMQGTSNQPQH
v_gene: TRBV18; j_gene: TRBJ1-1; CDR3aa: ASSVQGNTEAF
v_gene: TRBV6-1; j_gene: TRBJ1-2; CDR3aa: ASSAVSGTGGGYT
v_gene: TRBV9; j_gene: TRBJ2-2; CDR3aa: ASSVRAGGKTGELF
v_gene: TRBV10-3; j_gene: TRBJ2-3; CDR3aa: AISEDRTGGTDTQY
v_gene: TRBV10-3; j_gene: TRBJ2-1; CDR3aa: AITGTSGGTKDYNEQF
v_gene: TRBV5-4; j_gene: TRBJ1-3; CDR3aa: ASSPGQGRANTIY
v_gene: TRBV6-5; j_gene: TRBJ2-7; CDR3aa: ASSRTASYEQY
v_gene: TRBV29-1; j_gene: TRBJ2-1; CDR3aa: SVDLLAGDEQF
v_gene: TRBV5-1; j_gene: TRBJ1-1; CDR3aa: ASSLQTGGTEAF
v_gene: TRBV6-5; j_gene: TRBJ2-3; CDR3aa: ASSYSGGRGTDTQY
v_gene: TRBV5-4; j_gene: TRBJ2-2; CDR3aa: ASSFRSGRGAGELF
v_gene: TRBV4-1; j_gene: TRBJ2-5; CDR3aa: ASSQVGDQETQY
v_gene: TRBV29-1; j_gene: TRBJ2-7; CDR3aa: SVGTGASYEQY
v_gene: TRBV7-2; j_gene: TRBJ1-6; CDR3aa: ASSLFRYSPLH
v_gene: TRBV27; j_gene: TRBJ1-4; CDR3aa: ASSYRHLREKLF
v_gene: TRBV19; j_gene: TRBJ2-6; CDR3aa: ASTDRRLSSGANVLT
v_gene: TRBV11-2; j_gene: TRBJ2-1; CDR3aa: ASSFGVSAGGLNEQF
v_gene: TRBV5-4; j_gene: TRBJ2-6; CDR3aa: ASSLGLAPPGANVLT
v_gene: TRBV7-3; j_gene: TRBJ2-7; CDR3aa: ASSLDTSGGGEQY
v_gene: TRBV5-1; j_gene: TRBJ2-1; CDR3aa: ASSEGAAHNEQF
v_gene: TRBV6-4; j_gene: TRBJ1-1; CDR3aa: ASRGAGNQAF